The present TCR beta chain was sequenced within a study of T-cell reconstitution after alpha-beta-depleted transplantation in children. Study-level points and caveats: Reportedly, roughly two months post-transplant, alpha-beta T cells arose from several hundred expanded graft clones. Newly made T cells mostly supplied T-cell counts and diversity one year after transplant. In some patients, recipient T cells and intrathymic progenitors surviving conditioning explained high day-60 diversity.

Unique molecular identifiers were incorporated when the TCRbeta library was constructed. MiXCR, run by TCRdb on the PCR reads, gives a single entry per CDR3 protein. The table lists around 700,000 distinct CDR3 sequences, about an eighth of them singletons, with about 0.77% in the top ten. Concerning this clonotype itself: The target antigen is unknown.

With 6 bases removed from V and 7 bases from J, the gap between germline ends came to 15 bases. The CDR3 loop spans 14 amino acids. The TCR originated in a girl aged 2-10 years with congenital amegakaryocytic thrombocytopenia, due to receive a stem cell transplant. Specimen: PBMCs, collected before TCRalphabeta/CD19-depleted stem cell transplant. V gene TRBV12-3 or TRBV12-4 combines with J gene TRBJ2-2; perhaps TRBD2 as D (6 bases). The DNA for the CDR3 is TGTGCCAGCAGCCACCAAATCGGGGGCGGGGAGCTGTTTTTT. Translating it yields CASSHQIGGGELFF.